This entry lists 23 T cell receptor beta chains sequenced from one sample in a study of blood T cell repertoires in COVID-19. Repertoires were generated with immunoSEQ multiplex PCR, while TCRdb's copy carries only in-frame clones and drops some. Among about 270,000 clones listed, around 83% were seen once. Input material: peripheral blood. Every receptor here comes from an elderly man with acute or convalescent COVID-19.

The table lists this clone with a few counts. This chain connects TRBV5-8 to TRBJ2-5; 11 nucleotides agree with TRBD2. Per germline, CDR1 SGHTS and CDR2 YDEGEE. V shed 3 bases, J shed 1 base, and the junction held 5 bases outside the gene matches. The CDR3 is 16 amino acids. The DNA for the CDR3 is TGTGCCAGCAGCTGGGGGACTAGCGGCTTCCAAGAGACCCAGTACTTC. Its protein product is CASSWGTSGFQETQYF.

In this sample, this clone turned up a few times. The genes are TRBV20-1 and TRBJ2-7, with D unclear. The CDR3 extends over 12 amino acids. Germline-derived CDR1 and CDR2 are DFQATT and SNEGSKA (reference sequence). V shed 3 bases and J shed 0 bases, with 6 bases lying between them. The CDR3 is CSASPTSYEQYF. The CDR3 DNA reads TGCAGTGCTAGTCCTACCTCCTACGAGCAGTACTTC.

The genes are TRBV19 and TRBJ2-1; a possible D gene is TRBD1 (6 bases). Trimming removed 5 bases at V and 6 bases at J, with 11 bases between. Germline V CDR1 and CDR2: LNHDA, SQIVND (reference sequence). This CDR3 region has 13 residues. This CDR3 is CASSLRTANEQFF. For the CDR3, the DNA is TGTGCCAGTAGTCTTCGGACAGCCAATGAGCAGTTCTTC.

The chain carries TRBV3-1 (or the pseudogene TRBV3-2) and TRBJ1-6; no firm D call. V was clipped by 1 base and J by 9 bases, with 13 bases between them. Germline assignment: CDR1 LGHDT and CDR2 YNNKEL (reference sequence). There are 15 residues in the CDR3. In DNA form, the CDR3 reads TGTGCCAGCAGCCAAGGATCGGGTTTAGGTTCACCCCTCCACTTT. As protein: CASSQGSGLGSPLHF.

This rearrangement joins TRBV19 to TRBJ1-3; D is uncertain. Trimming removed 10 bases from V and 2 bases from J, with 12 bases in between. The CDR3 sequence is 13 residues long. CDR1 and CDR2 from the germline V gene are LNHDA and SQIVND (reference sequence). CDR3: CATGEGPGNTIYF. The CDR3 coding sequence is TGTGCCACCGGTGAGGGCCCTGGAAACACCATATATTTT.

This chain links TRBV5-1 with TRBJ2-7, with a tentative D call TRBD1 (6 bases). Trimming cost V 4 bases and J 2 bases, with 16 bases left between them. The CDR3 loop spans 15 amino acids. Per the germline V gene, CDR1 is SGHRS and CDR2 is YFSETQ. This chain's CDR3 is CASSDPGHITYEQYF. Here the CDR3 DNA reads TGCGCCAGCAGCGACCCGGGACATATCACCTACGAGCAGTACTTC.

The chain recombines TRBV5-1 with TRBJ2-1, with D perhaps TRBD1 (6 bases). The CDR3 has 16 amino acids. V dropped 2 bases and J dropped 4 bases, with 16 bases sitting between them. Germline V CDR1 and CDR2: SGHRS, YFSETQ. CDR3 in amino acids: CASSFSTGTQYNEQFF. The CDR3 nucleotides read TGCGCCAGCAGCTTCTCCACCGGGACACAATACAATGAGCAGTTCTTC.

The rearrangement joins TRBV6-5 to TRBJ1-5; D gene ambiguous. The V end lost 6 bases, the J end lost 2 bases, and 8 bases lay between the germline ends. In germline, CDR1 is MNHEY, CDR2 SVGAGI. The CDR3 loop spans 13 amino acids. The CDR3, as DNA: TGTGCCAGCAGGGGTCAGGGCAATCAGCCCCAGCATTTT. Its translation is CASRGQGNQPQHF.

The chain employs TRBV11-2 and TRBJ1-3, with a weak D call TRBD1 (5 bases). This CDR3 spans 14 amino acids. CDR1 SGHAT and CDR2 FQNNGV come from the germline V gene. The V end lost 0 bases, the J end lost 3 bases, and 6 bases lay between the germline ends. DNA for the CDR3: TGTGCCAGCAGCTTAGACAGGGTTGGAAACACCATATATTTT. This sequence encodes CASSLDRVGNTIYF.

This chain joins TRBV5-1 and TRBJ1-1; D is possibly TRBD1 (5 bases). V was trimmed by 0 bases and J by 6 bases, leaving 9 bases between them. From germline, CDR1 is SGHRS and CDR2 YFSETQ. This CDR3 is 13 amino acids long. This CDR3 reads CASSLAGDSEAFF. CDR3 in DNA: TGCGCCAGCAGCTTGGCGGGGGACTCTGAAGCTTTCTTT.

This clone showed up just a few times. This sample also contains other DNA sequences that code for the same CDR3. The rearrangement joins TRBV6-5 to TRBJ2-1, with 12 positions matching TRBD1. J lost 1 base, V lost 6 bases, and 1 base had no gene match. This CDR3 comprises 15 residues. Germline-derived CDR1 and CDR2 are MNHEY and SVGAGI. The DNA of the CDR3 is TGTGCCAGCAGGGGACAGGGGGCTTCCTACAATGAGCAGTTCTTC. Protein product: CASRGQGASYNEQFF.

The gene calls are TRBV14 and TRBJ2-1; the D gene is possibly TRBD2 (6 bases). V gave up 4 bases and J gave up 5 bases, with 24 bases separating them. The CDR3 extends over 18 amino acids. Per germline, CDR1 SGHDN and CDR2 FVKESK. The CDR3 here is CASSPGLGVWLGHNEQFF. The CDR3 nucleotides are TGTGCCAGCAGCCCGGGACTCGGGGTATGGTTAGGACACAATGAGCAGTTCTTC.

The gene calls are TRBV18 and TRBJ2-7, with 7 nucleotides matching TRBD1. The trim removed 3 bases at V and 4 bases at J, leaving 6 bases unmatched. CDR3 length: 14 amino acids. Germline CDR1 is KGHSH and CDR2 is LQKENI. CDR3 region: CASSPGTEPYEQYF. CDR3 bases: TGTGCCAGCTCACCTGGGACAGAACCTTACGAGCAGTACTTC.

On this clone: The junction shows a germline mismatch at one end, possibly a read error. V gene TRBV6-5 combines with J gene TRBJ1-6; D call uncertain. CDR1 MNHEY and CDR2 SVGAGI come from the germline V gene. The CDR3 is 13 residues long. CDR3 nucleotides: TGTGCCAGCAGGCTCGGAACGGGTTCATCCCTCCACTTT. Encoded protein: CASRLGTGSSLHF.

The chain carries TRBV18 and TRBJ2-7; 7 bases match TRBD1. V trimming: 2 bases; J trimming: 10 bases; junction bases outside the gene matches: 14. Germline V lookup: CDR1 KGHSH, CDR2 LQKENI. The CDR3 is 15 amino acids. CDR3 sequence (DNA): TGTGCCAGCTCACCAAATCTAGGGGACAGCTCTCCCCAGTACTTC. Protein: CASSPNLGDSSPQYF.

The V gene is TRBV6-5, the J gene TRBJ2-1; the match to TRBD2 covers 8 bases. The V gene's germline CDR1 is MNHEY and CDR2 SVGAGI. This CDR3 is built from 15 residues. Trimming cost V 6 bases and J 4 bases; bases outside gene matches: 8. The DNA of the CDR3 is TGTGCCAGCAGAAGTACTAGCGGTCAGTACAATGAGCAGTTCTTC. Its translation is CASRSTSGQYNEQFF.

V is TRBV6-1 and J is TRBJ2-7; TRBD1 might be the D (5 bases). V lost 2 bases to trimming and J lost 2 bases, with 7 bases between them. The CDR3 loop spans 13 amino acids. CDR1 MNHNS and CDR2 SASEGT come from the germline V gene. Here the CDR3 DNA reads TGTGCCAGCAGTGAACAGGGAACCTACGAGCAGTACTTC. Residues: CASSEQGTYEQYF.

This clone was seen once. The chain is built from TRBV6-1 and TRBJ1-1; D gene uncertain. The CDR3 consists of 13 residues. Per germline, CDR1 MNHNS and CDR2 SASEGT. V lost 2 bases, J lost 5 bases, and 9 bases lay in between. CDR3 sequence (DNA): TGTGCCAGCAGTGAATATCCGGAGACTGAAGCTTTCTTT. Protein: CASSEYPETEAFF.

The chain recombines TRBV2 with TRBJ2-7, with 10 positions matching TRBD1. The CDR3 loop spans 15 amino acids. Germline V gene lookup returns CDR1 SNHLY and CDR2 FYNNEI. The V gene end was trimmed by 5 bases and the J gene end by 2 bases; junction bases not matched to a gene: 6. The CDR3 loop reads CASSNRDRGPYEQYF. CDR3 bases: TGTGCCAGCAGTAACCGGGACAGGGGACCCTACGAGCAGTACTTC.

V and J are TRBV28 and TRBJ1-3; D unclear. Germline-derived CDR1 and CDR2 are MDHEN and SYDVKM. V shed 6 bases and J shed 0 bases, with 15 bases lying between them. This CDR3 is built from 16 residues. CDR3 coding DNA: TGTGCCAGCAGCGCGGGAGGACCCAACTCTGGAAACACCATATATTTT. Encoded protein: CASSAGGPNSGNTIYF.

The chain couples TRBV28 to TRBJ1-2; 8 nucleotides align to TRBD1. V trimming: 5 bases; J trimming: 7 bases; junction bases outside the gene matches: 9. This CDR3 region has 14 residues. Germline assignment: CDR1 MDHEN and CDR2 SYDVKM. The CDR3 sequence is CASSRDSTGGGYTF. CDR3 DNA: TGTGCCAGCAGTCGGGACTCAACAGGGGGTGGCTACACCTTC.

The V call is TRBV7-9, the J call TRBJ1-1; D unclear. The CDR3 runs to 13 residues. The ends were cut back, 2 bases at V and 0 bases at J, with 4 bases in the middle. Germline CDR1 reads SEHNR; CDR2 reads FQNEAQ (reference sequence). In nucleotides, the CDR3 is TGTGCCAGCAGCTTAAGCGTGAACACTGAAGCTTTCTTT. As protein: CASSLSVNTEAFF.

V is TRBV28 and J is TRBJ2-7; no definite D call. Germline CDR1 is MDHEN and CDR2 is SYDVKM. V lost 3 bases, J lost 2 bases, and 11 bases lay in between. This CDR3 spans 14 amino acids. The CDR3 bases are TGTGCCAGCAGTTTGTACGGAACTACCTACGAGCAGTACTTC. Residues: CASSLYGTTYEQYF.